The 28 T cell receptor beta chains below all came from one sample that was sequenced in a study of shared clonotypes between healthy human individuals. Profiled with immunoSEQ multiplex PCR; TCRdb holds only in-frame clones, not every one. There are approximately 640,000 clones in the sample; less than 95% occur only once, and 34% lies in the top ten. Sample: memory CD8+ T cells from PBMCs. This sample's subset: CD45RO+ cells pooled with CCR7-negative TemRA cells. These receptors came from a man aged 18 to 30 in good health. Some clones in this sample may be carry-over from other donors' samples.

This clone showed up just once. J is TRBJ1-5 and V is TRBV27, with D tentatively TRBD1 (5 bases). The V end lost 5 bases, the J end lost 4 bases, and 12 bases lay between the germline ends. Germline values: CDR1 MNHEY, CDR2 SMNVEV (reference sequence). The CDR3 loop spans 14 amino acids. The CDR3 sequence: CASSPGVGNQPQHF. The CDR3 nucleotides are TGTGCCAGCAGTCCGGGGGTTGGGAATCAGCCCCAGCATTTT.

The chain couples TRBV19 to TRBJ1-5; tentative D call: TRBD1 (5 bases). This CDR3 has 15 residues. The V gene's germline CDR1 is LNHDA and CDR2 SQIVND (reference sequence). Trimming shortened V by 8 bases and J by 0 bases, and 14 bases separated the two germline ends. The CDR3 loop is CASVKRTNSNQPQHF. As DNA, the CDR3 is TGTGCCAGTGTGAAGAGGACAAATAGCAATCAGCCCCAGCATTTT.

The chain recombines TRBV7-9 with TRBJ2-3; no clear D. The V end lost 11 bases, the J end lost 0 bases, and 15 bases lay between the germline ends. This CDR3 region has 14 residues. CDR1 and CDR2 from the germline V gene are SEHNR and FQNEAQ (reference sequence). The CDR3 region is CAAAPAFSTDTQYF. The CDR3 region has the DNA TGTGCCGCTGCGCCGGCGTTTAGCACAGATACGCAGTATTTT.

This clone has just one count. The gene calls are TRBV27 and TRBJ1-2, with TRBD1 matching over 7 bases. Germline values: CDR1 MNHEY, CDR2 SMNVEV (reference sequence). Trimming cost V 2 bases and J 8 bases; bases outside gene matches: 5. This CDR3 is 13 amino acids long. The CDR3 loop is CASSLRWGQGYTF. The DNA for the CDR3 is TGTGCCAGCAGTTTACGTTGGGGACAGGGCTACACCTTC.

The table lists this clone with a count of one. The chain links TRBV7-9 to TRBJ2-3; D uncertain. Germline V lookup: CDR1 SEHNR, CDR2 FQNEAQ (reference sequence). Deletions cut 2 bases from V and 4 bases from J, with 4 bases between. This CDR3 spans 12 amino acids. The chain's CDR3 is CASSLRADTQYF. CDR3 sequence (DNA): TGTGCCAGCAGCTTAAGGGCAGATACGCAGTATTTT.

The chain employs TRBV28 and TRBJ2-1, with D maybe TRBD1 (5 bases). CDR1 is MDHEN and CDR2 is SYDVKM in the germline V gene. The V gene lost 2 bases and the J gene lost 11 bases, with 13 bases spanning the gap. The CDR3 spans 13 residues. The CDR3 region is CASSLRGGIKQFF. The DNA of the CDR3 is TGTGCCAGCAGTTTAAGGGGTGGAATAAAGCAGTTCTTC.

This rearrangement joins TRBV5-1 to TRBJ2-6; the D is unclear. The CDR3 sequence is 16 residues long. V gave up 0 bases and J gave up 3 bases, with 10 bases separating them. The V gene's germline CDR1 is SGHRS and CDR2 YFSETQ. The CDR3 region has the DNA TGCGCCAGCAGCTTGGGACCGACGGGTGGGGCCAACGTCCTGACTTTC. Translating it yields CASSLGPTGGANVLTF.

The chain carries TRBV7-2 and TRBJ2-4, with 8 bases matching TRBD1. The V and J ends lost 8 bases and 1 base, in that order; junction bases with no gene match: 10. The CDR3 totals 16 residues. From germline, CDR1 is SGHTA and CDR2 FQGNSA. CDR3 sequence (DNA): TGTGCCAGCGGGCTGACAGGGGCGTTGGCCAAAAACATTCAGTACTTC. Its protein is CASGLTGALAKNIQYF.

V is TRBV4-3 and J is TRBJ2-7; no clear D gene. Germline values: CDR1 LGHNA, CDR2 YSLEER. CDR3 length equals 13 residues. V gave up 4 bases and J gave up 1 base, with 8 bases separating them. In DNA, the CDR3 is TGCGCCAGCAGCCCTCCAGGATCCTACGAGCAGTACTTC. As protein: CASSPPGSYEQYF.

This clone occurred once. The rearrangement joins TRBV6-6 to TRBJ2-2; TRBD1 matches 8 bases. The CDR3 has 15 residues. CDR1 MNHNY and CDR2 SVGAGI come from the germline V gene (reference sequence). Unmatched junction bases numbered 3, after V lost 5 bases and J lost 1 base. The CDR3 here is CASSVTGENTGELFF. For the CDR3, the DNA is TGTGCCAGCAGTGTGACAGGGGAGAACACCGGGGAGCTGTTTTTT.

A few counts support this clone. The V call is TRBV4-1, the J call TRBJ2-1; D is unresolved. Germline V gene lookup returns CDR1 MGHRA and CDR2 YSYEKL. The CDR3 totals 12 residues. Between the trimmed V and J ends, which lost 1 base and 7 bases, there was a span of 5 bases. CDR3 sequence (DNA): TGCGCCAGCAGCCAAGTGCCGAATGAGCAGTTCTTC. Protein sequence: CASSQVPNEQFF.

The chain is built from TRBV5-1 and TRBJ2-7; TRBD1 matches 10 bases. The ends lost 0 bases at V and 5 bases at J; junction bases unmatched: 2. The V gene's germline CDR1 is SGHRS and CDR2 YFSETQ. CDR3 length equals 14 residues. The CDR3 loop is CASSLGQGAHEQYF. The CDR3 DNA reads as TGCGCCAGCAGCTTGGGACAGGGGGCCCACGAGCAGTACTTC.

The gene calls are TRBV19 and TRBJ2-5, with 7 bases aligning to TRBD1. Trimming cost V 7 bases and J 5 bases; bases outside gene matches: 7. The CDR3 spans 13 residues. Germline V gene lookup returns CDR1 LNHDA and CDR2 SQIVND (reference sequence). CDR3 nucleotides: TGTGCCAGTATCGGACAGGCTCACGAGACCCAGTACTTC. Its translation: CASIGQAHETQYF.

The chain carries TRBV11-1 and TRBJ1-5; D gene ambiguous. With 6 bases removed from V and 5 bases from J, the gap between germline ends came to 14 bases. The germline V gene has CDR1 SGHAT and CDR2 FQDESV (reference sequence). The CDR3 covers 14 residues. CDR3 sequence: CASSPGILDQPQHF. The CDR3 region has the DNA TGTGCCAGCAGTCCGGGCATACTCGATCAGCCCCAGCATTTT.

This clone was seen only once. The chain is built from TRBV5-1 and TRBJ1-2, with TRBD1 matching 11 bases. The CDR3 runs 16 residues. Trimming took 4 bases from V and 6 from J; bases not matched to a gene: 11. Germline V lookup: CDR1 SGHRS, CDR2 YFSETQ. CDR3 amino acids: CASSDDFGTGGDGYTF. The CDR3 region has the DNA TGCGCCAGCAGCGACGATTTTGGGACAGGGGGAGATGGCTACACCTTC.

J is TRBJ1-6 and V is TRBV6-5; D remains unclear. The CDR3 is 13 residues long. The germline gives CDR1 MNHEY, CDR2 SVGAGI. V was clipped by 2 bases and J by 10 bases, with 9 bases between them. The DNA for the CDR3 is TGTGCCAGCAGTTACAGGGAAGGCTCACCCCTCCACTTT. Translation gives CASSYREGSPLHF.

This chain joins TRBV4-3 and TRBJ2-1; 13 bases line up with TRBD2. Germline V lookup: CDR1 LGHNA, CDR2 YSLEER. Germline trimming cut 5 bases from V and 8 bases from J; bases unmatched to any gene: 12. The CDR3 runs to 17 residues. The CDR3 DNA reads TGCGCCAGCAGCTCTACTAGCGGGAGGGCCGCCGCCCATGAGCAGTTCTTC. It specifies CASSSTSGRAAAHEQFF.

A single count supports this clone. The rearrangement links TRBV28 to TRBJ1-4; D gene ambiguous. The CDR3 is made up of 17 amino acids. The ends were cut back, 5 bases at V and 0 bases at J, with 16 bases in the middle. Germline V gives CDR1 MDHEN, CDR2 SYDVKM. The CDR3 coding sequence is TGTGCCAGCAGTCCCCCGCGGGGTGAAGCAACTAATGAAAAACTGTTTTTT. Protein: CASSPPRGEATNEKLFF.

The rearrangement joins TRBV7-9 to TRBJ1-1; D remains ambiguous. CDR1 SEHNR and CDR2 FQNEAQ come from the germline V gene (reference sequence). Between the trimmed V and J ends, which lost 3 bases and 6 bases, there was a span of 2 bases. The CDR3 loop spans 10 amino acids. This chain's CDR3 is CASSFSEAFF. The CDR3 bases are TGTGCCAGCAGCTTCTCTGAAGCTTTCTTT.

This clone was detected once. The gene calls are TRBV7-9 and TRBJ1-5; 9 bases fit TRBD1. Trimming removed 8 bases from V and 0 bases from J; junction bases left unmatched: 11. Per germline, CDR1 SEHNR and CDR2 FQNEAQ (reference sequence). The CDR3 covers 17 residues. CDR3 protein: CASASGTGSNSNQPQHF. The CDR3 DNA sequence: TGTGCCAGCGCCTCGGGGACAGGGTCAAATAGCAATCAGCCCCAGCATTTT.

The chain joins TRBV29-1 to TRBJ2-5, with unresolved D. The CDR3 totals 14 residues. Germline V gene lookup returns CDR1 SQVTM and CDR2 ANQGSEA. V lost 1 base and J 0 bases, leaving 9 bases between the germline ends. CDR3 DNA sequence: TGCAGCGTTGAAGGTATGCACAACCAAGAGACCCAGTACTTC. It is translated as CSVEGMHNQETQYF.

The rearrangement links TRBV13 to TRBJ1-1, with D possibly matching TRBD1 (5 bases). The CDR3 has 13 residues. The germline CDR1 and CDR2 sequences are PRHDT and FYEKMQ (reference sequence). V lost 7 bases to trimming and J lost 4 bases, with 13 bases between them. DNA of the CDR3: TGTGCCAGCACCTGGGGGGTGAGCACTGAAGCTTTCTTT. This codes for CASTWGVSTEAFF.

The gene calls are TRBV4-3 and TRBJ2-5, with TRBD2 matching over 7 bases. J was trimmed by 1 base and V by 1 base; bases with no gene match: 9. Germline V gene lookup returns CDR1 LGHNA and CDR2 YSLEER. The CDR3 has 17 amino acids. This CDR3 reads CASSQGPWRETQETQYF. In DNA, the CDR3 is TGCGCCAGCAGCCAAGGTCCTTGGCGGGAGACCCAAGAGACCCAGTACTTC.

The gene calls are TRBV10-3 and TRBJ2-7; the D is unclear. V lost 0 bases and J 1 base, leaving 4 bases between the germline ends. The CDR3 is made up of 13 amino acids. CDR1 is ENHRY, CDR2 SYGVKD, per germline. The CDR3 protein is CAISESASYEQYF. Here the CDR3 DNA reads TGTGCCATCAGTGAGTCGGCATCCTACGAGCAGTACTTC.

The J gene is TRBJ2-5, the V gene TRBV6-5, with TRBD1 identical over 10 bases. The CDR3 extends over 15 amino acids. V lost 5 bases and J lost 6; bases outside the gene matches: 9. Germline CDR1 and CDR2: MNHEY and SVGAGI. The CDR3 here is CASSVGQGYFQTQYF. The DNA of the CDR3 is TGTGCCAGCAGTGTGGGACAGGGGTATTTTCAGACCCAGTACTTC.

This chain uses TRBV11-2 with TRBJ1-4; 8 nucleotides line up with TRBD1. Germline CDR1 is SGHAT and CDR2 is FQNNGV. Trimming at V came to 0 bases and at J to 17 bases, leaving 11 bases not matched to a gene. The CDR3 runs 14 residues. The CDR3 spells CASSLEDAPGQDFF. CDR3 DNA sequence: TGTGCCAGCAGCTTAGAAGACGCGCCGGGACAGGATTTTTTT.

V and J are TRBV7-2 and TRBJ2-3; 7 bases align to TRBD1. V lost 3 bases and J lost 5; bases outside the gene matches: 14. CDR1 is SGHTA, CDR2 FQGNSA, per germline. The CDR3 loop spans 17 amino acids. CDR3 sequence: CASSLGFWDSLQDTQYF. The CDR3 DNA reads TGTGCCAGCAGCTTGGGCTTTTGGGACAGCCTTCAAGATACGCAGTATTTT.

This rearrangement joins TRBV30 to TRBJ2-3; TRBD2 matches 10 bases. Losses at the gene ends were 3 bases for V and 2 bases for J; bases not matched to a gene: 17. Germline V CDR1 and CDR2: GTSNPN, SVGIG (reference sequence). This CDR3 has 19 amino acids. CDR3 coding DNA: TGTGCCTGGAGGCTAGCGGGAGCCGAGAGAACATGGTTCACAGATACGCAGTATTTT. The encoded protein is CAWRLAGAERTWFTDTQYF. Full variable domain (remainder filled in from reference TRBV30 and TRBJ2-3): SQTIHQWPATLVQPVGSPLSLECTVEGTSNPNLYWYRQAAGRGLQLLFYSVGIGQISSEVPQNLSASRPQDRQFILSSKKLLLSDSGFYLCAWRLAGAERTWFTDTQYFGPGTRLTVL.